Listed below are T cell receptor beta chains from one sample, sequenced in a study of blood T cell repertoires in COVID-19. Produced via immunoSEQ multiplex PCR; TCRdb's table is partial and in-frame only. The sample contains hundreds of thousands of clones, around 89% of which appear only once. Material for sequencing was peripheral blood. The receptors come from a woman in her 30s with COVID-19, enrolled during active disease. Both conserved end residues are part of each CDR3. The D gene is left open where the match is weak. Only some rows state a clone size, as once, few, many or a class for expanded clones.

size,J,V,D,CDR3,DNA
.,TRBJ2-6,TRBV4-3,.,CASGTEGAGANVLTF,TGCGCCAGCGGCACCGAGGGGGCTGGGGCCAACGTCCTGACTTTC
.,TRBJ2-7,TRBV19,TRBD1,CASSLTGTGYLGVQYF,TGTGCCAGTAGCCTTACCGGGACAGGCTATCTAGGGGTGCAGTACTTC
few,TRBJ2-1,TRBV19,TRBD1,CASSIWGRGGEQFF,TGTGCCAGTAGTATATGGGGGAGAGGGGGCGAGCAGTTCTTC
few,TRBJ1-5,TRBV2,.,CASSESYQPQHF,TGTGCCAGCAGTGAAAGCTATCAGCCCCAGCATTTT
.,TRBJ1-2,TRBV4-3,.,CASSQDRPQGYGYTF,TGCGCCAGCAGCCAAGATCGCCCACAGGGCTATGGCTACACCTTC
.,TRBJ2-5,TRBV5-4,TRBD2,CASSLGALAGAWETQYF,TGTGCCAGCAGCTTGGGGGCGCTAGCGGGAGCTTGGGAGACCCAGTACTTC
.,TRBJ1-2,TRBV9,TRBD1,CASSVGTAYGYTF,TGTGCCAGCAGCGTCGGGACAGCCTATGGCTACACCTTC
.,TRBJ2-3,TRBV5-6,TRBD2,CASSSLAGTIIPDTQYF,TGTGCCAGCAGCTCGCTAGCGGGGACGATTATCCCAGATACGCAGTATTTT
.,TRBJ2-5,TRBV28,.,CASTGFRSGETQYF,TGTGCCAGCACGGGGTTCAGGTCGGGGGAGACCCAGTACTTC
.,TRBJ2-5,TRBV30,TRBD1,CAWRANQGAQETQYF,TGTGCCTGGAGAGCCAACCAGGGGGCCCAAGAGACCCAGTACTTC
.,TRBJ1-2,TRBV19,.,CASSMRGQANYGYTF,TGTGCCAGTAGTATGAGGGGACAAGCTAACTATGGCTACACCTTC
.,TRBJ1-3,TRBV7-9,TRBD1,CASSPRTGTNTIYF,TGTGCCAGCAGCCCGAGGACAGGGACAAACACCATATATTTT
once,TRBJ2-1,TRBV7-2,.,CASSPRGRSYNEQFF,TGTGCCAGCAGCCCCAGGGGTAGGTCCTACAATGAGCAGTTCTTC
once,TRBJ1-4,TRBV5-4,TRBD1,CASSFQGADNEKLFF,TGTGCCAGCAGCTTCCAGGGGGCTGATAATGAAAAACTGTTTTTT
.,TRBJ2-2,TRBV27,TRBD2,CASSSPTSGGNTGELFF,TGTGCCAGCAGTTCCCCCACTAGCGGGGGGAACACCGGGGAGCTGTTTTTT
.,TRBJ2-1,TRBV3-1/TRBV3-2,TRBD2,CASSSLAGGRNEQFF,TGTGCCAGCAGCTCTCTCGCGGGAGGGCGTAATGAGCAGTTCTTC
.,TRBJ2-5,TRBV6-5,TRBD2,CASSTGTRGETQYF,TGTGCCAGCAGCACCGGGACTAGAGGCGAGACCCAGTACTTC
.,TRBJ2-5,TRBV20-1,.,CSASDGRETQYF,TGCAGTGCTAGTGACGGGAGAGAGACCCAGTACTTC
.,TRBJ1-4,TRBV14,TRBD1,CASSLRNRGPNEKLFF,TGTGCCAGCAGTCTTAGGAACAGGGGGCCTAATGAAAAACTGTTTTTT
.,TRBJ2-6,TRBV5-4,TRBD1,CASSWDSSGANVLTF,TGTGCCAGCAGCTGGGACAGCTCTGGGGCCAACGTCCTGACTTTC
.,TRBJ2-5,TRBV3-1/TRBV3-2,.,CASSQGGEETQYF,TGTGCCAGCAGCCAAGGGGGGGAAGAGACCCAGTACTTC
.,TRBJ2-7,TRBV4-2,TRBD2,CASSQAGGRGPYEQYF,TGTGCCAGCAGCCAAGCCGGCGGGAGAGGTCCCTACGAGCAGTACTTC
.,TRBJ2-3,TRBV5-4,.,CASSFLMAGPNTDTQYF,TGTGCCAGCAGCTTCTTGATGGCGGGGCCCAACACAGATACGCAGTATTTT
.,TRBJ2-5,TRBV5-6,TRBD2,CASSDSLGLAQETQYF,TGTGCCAGCAGCGACTCCTTGGGACTAGCGCAAGAGACCCAGTACTTC
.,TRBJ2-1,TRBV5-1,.,CASSLEGGEQFF,TGCGCCAGCAGCTTGGAAGGAGGTGAGCAGTTCTTC
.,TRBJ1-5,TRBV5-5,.,CASSLDLRQPQHF,TGTGCCAGCAGTTTAGACTTGAGACAGCCCCAGCATTTT
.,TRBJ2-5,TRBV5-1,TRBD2,CASRRIGTSGRQETQYF,TGCGCCAGCAGGCGTATTGGGACTAGCGGGAGACAAGAGACCCAGTACTTC
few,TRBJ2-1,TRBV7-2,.,CASSSPTTRNNEQFF,TGTGCCAGCAGCTCGCCCACCACTAGAAACAATGAGCAGTTCTTC
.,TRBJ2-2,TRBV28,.,CASRPGYTGELFF,TGTGCCAGCAGACCGGGGTACACCGGGGAGCTGTTTTTT
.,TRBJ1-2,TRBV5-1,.,CASSRGGGVEYGYTF,TGCGCCAGCAGCCGCGGTGGAGGGGTTGAGTATGGCTACACCTTC
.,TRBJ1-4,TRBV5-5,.,CASSLEAGAAIYEKLFF,TGTGCCAGCAGCCTGGAGGCAGGGGCCGCGATATATGAAAAACTGTTTTTT
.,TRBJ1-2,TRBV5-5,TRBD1,CASSFAGTGAYGYTF,TGTGCCAGCAGCTTTGCGGGGACAGGGGCGTATGGCTACACCTTC
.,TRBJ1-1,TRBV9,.,CASSVGQAHGAEAFF,TGTGCCAGCAGCGTAGGGCAGGCCCACGGTGCTGAAGCTTTCTTT
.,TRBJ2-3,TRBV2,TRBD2,CASRGTSSTDTQYF,TGTGCCAGCAGGGGGACTAGTAGCACAGATACGCAGTATTTT
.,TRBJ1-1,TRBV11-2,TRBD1,CASSSQQGTEAFF,TGTGCCAGCAGCTCCCAACAGGGGACTGAAGCTTTCTTT
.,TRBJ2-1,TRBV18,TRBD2,CASSKTGLGNDEQFF,TGTGCCAGCTCAAAGACGGGACTAGGCAACGATGAGCAGTTCTTC
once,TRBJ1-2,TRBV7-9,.,CASSLTGFGYTF,TGTGCCAGCAGCCTGACAGGTTTCGGCTACACCTTC
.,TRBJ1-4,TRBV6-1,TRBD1,CASSEWGDRAEKLFF,TGTGCCAGCAGTGAATGGGGAGACAGGGCGGAAAAACTGTTTTTT
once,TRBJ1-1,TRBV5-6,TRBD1,CASSLGQGIGAFF,TGTGCCAGCAGCTTGGGACAGGGGATAGGTGCTTTCTTT
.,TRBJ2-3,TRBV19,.,CASSPGSTDTQYF,TGTGCCAGTAGTCCAGGGAGCACAGATACGCAGTATTTT
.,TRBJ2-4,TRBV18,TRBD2,CASSWSGGAIGGNIQYF,TGTGCCAGCTCATGGAGCGGGGGGGCCATTGGTGGGAACATTCAGTACTTC
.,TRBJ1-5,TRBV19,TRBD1,CASSIQGANQPQHF,TGTGCCAGTAGTATACAGGGGGCGAATCAGCCCCAGCATTTT
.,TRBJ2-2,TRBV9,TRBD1,CASSVARAGGIPNTGELFF,TGTGCCAGCAGCGTAGCTCGGGCAGGGGGAATCCCGAACACCGGGGAGCTGTTTTTT
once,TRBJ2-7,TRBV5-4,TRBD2,CASSLVASGEYEQYF,TGTGCCAGCAGCTTGGTGGCTAGCGGGGAGTACGAGCAGTACTTC
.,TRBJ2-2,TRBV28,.,CASSSTGFGTGELFF,TGTGCCAGCAGTTCCACAGGGTTTGGGACCGGGGAGCTGTTTTTT
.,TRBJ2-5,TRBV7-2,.,CASSLDRGETQYF,TGTGCCAGCAGCTTAGATCGGGGAGAGACCCAGTACTTC
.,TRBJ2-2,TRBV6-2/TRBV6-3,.,CASSLALDTGELFF,TGTGCCAGCAGCTTAGCGTTGGACACCGGGGAGCTGTTTTTT
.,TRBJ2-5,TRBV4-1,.,CASSQEGAGETQYF,TGCGCCAGCAGCCAAGAGGGGGCCGGAGAGACCCAGTACTTC
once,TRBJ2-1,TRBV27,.,CASSFRGAGEIIFSYNEQFF,TGTGCCAGCAGTTTTAGGGGGGCGGGAGAGATTATATTCTCCTACAATGAGCAGTTCTTC
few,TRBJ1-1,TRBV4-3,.,CASGDSGTRNTEAFF,TGCGCCAGCGGAGATTCCGGGACAAGAAACACTGAAGCTTTCTTT
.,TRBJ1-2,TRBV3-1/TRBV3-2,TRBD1,CASSHLLGTGVGGYTF,TGTGCCAGCAGCCACCTCCTGGGGACAGGGGTGGGGGGCTACACCTTC
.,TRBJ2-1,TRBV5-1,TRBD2,CASSFGTSGNNEQFF,TGCGCCAGCAGCTTCGGGACTAGCGGGAACAATGAGCAGTTCTTC
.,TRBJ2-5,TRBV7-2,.,CASSQGRLPRAETQYF,TGTGCCAGCAGCCAAGGTAGACTGCCGCGGGCCGAGACCCAGTACTTC
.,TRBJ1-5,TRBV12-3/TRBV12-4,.,CASSLVAGLPQHF,TGTGCCAGCAGTTTAGTTGCGGGTCTGCCCCAGCATTTT
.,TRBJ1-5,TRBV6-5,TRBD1,CASSRQGAVQPQHF,TGTGCCAGCAGCAGACAGGGGGCGGTTCAGCCCCAGCATTTT
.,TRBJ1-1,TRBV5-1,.,CASSLLGEGEAFF,TGCGCCAGCAGCTTGCTCGGGGAGGGTGAAGCTTTCTTT
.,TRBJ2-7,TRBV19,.,CASSMMVGAGTSHSYEQYF,TGTGCCAGTAGTATGATGGTTGGGGCGGGAACCTCCCACTCCTACGAGCAGTACTTC
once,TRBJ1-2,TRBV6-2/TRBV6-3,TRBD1,CASSSWDRVNGYTF,TGTGCCAGCAGTTCTTGGGACAGGGTAAATGGCTACACCTTC
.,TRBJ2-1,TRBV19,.,CASTDRGAGKDEQFF,TGTGCCAGTACCGACCGGGGGGCGGGTAAAGATGAGCAGTTCTTC